Sequencing of this T cell receptor (beta chain) was carried out in a study of cytotoxic CD8 clonotypes in ibrutinib-treated CLL. Using immunoSEQ multiplex PCR, the repertoire was profiled, and TCRdb retains in-frame clones only, with some absent. The profile covers some 200,000 clones, with over 55% appearing a single time and 13% taken by the ten largest. This CDR3 contains 15 residues. V was clipped by 7 bases and J by 5 bases; unmatched bases: 8. Germline V gives CDR1 SNHLY, CDR2 FYNNEI. This TCR was sampled from a human donor with chronic lymphocytic leukemia. The sample here was PBMCs, taken after 24 months of ibrutinib treatment. This rearrangement joins TRBV2 to TRBJ2-7; 13 nucleotides match TRBD2. For the CDR3, the DNA is TGTGCCAGCACCGGCGGACTAGCGGGAGTAAACGAGCAGTACTTC. Translated, it gives CASTGGLAGVNEQYF.